This TCR beta chain was captured by sequencing in a study of blood T cells in healthy people across ages (dated by TCRdb to between 2015 and 2016). Study-wide context: In model experiments, template switching captured about one uniquely barcoded TCR beta cDNA molecule for every two T cells. To avoid experimental bias, donors of different ages were distributed randomly across sequencing lanes. The study measured age-related changes in TCR beta repertoire diversity using deep sequencing normalized with unique cDNA molecular identifiers. Two additional independent replicas of 1 million unique cDNA reads from the same blood draw were analyzed for two donors (one aged 18 to 29 and one aged 80 or older). The donors were split into four age groups: young (average approximately 16 years), middle-aged (about 40), aged (approximately 59) and long-lived (about 74). General findings and caveats noted by the study authors: Because the CMV infection status of the donors was unknown, age-related changes in expanded clonotypes may potentially have been confounded. Observed TCR beta diversity per million T cells fell roughly linearly with age, and a significant reduction was already apparent by age about 36. Total diversity estimates from one million sequenced T cells were considered lower bounds and underestimates. Compared with the aged group, the long-lived group had more naive CD4+ T cells, fewer expanded clones and increased TCR diversity, a pattern suggesting age selection. Conclusive comparison of naive and antigen-experienced compartments was prevented by the profiling of bulk unsorted PBMCs. The percentage of naive T cells measured by flow cytometry correlated strongly with observed TCR beta diversity.

The approximately 39 donors, aged roughly 6 to 90 years, were systemically healthy Caucasian individuals from Russia. About 10 milliliters of peripheral blood were drawn from each donor into EDTA-treated Vacutainer tubes. Ficoll-Paque density-gradient centrifugation was used to isolate PBMCs, with at least 7 million per sample. Total RNA, at least 5 micrograms per sample, was extracted from PBMCs with Trizol reagent. Naive CD45RAhigh/CD27high T cell percentages were measured by flow cytometry on a PBMC aliquot from every donor. With regard to this clonotype: Its antigen is currently not known. Per-base qualities were not stored, and no clone one base away is much larger.

V loses 6 bases at its end and J loses 5 bases; junction bases beyond the gene matches: 11. Its CDR3 holds 14 amino acids, cysteine through phenylalanine. The retained sequence is limited to the CDR3, 42 bases, with the frame set at the first base. The CDR1 and CDR2 encoded by the germline V gene (reference sequence) are DFQATT and SNEGSKA. The library was produced with 5' RACE. These reads were obtained on an Illumina HiSeq 2500. A second PCR of roughly 6 to 11 cycles was run with a J-beta primer mix and a sample-barcoded 5' primer. A template-switch 5' adaptor carrying 12 random nucleotides introduced a unique molecular identifier onto each TCR beta cDNA molecule. At least 3 million CDR3-containing paired-end reads were obtained from each sample. First-strand cDNA synthesis was performed from all RNA using the Mint cDNA synthesis kit, with priming by a TRBC-specific oligonucleotide. Following uracil-DNA glycosylase treatment, a first 18-cycle PCR with universal primers M1SS and BC2_uni_R was performed on all cDNA. In the paper's pipeline: For normalization, 1 million high-quality reads were randomly selected from each sample, with every read carrying a distinct molecular identifier. Reads with shared molecular identifiers were discarded instead of being binned into consensus sequences. MiTCR, run with a Q25 quality threshold and the strictest error-elimination algorithm, handled CDR3 identification, clonotype clustering and error correction. A nonparametric unseen species model with Euler transformation was used to estimate lower-bound total TCR beta diversity. Using fastp trimming at Q25 and MiXCR clonotype assembly, TCRdb reanalyzed the public sequencing data and kept in-frame beta chains. When rows share a CDR3 protein, they turn into one entry using the most common DNA and genes. Here the V and J calls rest on TCRdb's processing, not on the authors' analysis. The sample table holds more than 1 million distinct CDR3 sequences, of which roughly 45% were seen once. The top ten clones comprise about 19% of the sample.

The TCR was taken from a woman aged 60-70 years in good health. Sequenced: blood. Recombination joined TRBV20-1 with TRBJ2-7; TRBD1 aligns with 9 central bases. The bases are TGCAGTGCGTGGGATTACACAGGGGGCGACGAGCAGTACTTC. The encoded protein is CSAWDYTGGDEQYF.